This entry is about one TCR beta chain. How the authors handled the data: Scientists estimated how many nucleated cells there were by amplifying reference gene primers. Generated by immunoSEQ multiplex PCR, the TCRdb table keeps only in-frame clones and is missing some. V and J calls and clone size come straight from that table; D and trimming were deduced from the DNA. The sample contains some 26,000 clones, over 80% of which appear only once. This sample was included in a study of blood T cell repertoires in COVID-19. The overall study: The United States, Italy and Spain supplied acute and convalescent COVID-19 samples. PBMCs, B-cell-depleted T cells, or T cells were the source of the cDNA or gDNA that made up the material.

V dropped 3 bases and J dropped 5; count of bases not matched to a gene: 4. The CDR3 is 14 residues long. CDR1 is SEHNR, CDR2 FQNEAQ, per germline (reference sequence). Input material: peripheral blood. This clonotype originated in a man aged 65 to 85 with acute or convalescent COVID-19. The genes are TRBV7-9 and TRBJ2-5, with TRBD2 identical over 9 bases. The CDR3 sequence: CASSFSGSTETQYF. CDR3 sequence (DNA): TGTGCCAGCAGCTTTAGCGGGAGTACGGAGACCCAGTACTTC. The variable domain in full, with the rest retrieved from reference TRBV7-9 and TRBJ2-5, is DTGVSQNPRHKITKRGQNVTFRCDPISEHNRLYWYRQTLGQGPEFLTYFQNEAQLEKSRLLSDRFSAERPKGSFSTLEIQRTEQGDSAMYLCASSFSGSTETQYFGPGTRLLVL.